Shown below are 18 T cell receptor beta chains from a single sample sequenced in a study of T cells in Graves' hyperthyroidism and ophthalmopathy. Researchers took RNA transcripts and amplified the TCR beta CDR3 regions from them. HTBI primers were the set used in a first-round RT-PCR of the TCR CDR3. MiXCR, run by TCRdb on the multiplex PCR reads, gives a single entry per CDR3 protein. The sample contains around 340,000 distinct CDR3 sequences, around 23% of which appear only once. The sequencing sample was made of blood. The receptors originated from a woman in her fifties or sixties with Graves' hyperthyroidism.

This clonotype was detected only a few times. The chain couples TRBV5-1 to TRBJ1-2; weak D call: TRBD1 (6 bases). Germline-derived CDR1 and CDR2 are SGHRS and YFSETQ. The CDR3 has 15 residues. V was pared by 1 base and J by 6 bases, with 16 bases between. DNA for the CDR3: TGCGCCAGCAGCTTGTCGGTGGGGGGCAGGGATGGCTACACCTTC. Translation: CASSLSVGGRDGYTF.

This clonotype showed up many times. CDR3 region: CASSPGVTTEAFF. CDR3 coding DNA: TGTGCCAGCAGTCCAGGTGTTACCACTGAAGCTTTCTTT. This chain joins TRBV7-9 and TRBJ1-1; no definite D call. This CDR3 has 13 residues. The germline V and J ends were trimmed by 6 bases and 4 bases, with 12 bases remaining between them. Germline-derived CDR1 and CDR2 are SEHNR and FQNEAQ (reference sequence).

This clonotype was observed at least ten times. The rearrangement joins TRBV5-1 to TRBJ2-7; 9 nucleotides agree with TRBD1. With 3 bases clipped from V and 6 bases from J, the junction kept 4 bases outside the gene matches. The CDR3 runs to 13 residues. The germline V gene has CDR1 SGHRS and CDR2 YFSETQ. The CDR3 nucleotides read TGCGCCAGCAGCTCGAAGACAGGGGGCGAGCAGTACTTC. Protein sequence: CASSSKTGGEQYF.

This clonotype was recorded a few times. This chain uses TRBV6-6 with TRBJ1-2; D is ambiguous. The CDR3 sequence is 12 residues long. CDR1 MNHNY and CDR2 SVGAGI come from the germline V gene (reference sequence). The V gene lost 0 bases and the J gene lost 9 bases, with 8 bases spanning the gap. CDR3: CASSYSSRSYTF. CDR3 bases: TGTGCCAGCAGTTACTCGAGTCGAAGCTACACCTTC.

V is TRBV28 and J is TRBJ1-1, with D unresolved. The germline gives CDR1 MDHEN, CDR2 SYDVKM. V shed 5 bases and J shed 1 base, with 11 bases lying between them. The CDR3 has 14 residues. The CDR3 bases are TGTGCCAGCAGTCGAGCCCCAGGGAACACTGAAGCTTTCTTT. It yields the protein CASSRAPGNTEAFF.

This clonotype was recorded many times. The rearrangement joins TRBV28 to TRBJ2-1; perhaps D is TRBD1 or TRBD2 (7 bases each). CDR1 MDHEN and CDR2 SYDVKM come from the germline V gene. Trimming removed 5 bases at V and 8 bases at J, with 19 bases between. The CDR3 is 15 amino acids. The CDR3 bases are TGTGCCAGCAGTCAAGGGTGGGAGGGGGCCGATGAGCAGTTCTTC. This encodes CASSQGWEGADEQFF.

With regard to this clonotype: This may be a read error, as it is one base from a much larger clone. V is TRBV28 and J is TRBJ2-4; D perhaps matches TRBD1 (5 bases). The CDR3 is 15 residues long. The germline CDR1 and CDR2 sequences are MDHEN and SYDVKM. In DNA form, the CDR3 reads TGTACCAGCAGGTCACCACAGGTAGCCAAAAACATTCAGTACTTC. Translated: CTSRSPQVAKNIQYF. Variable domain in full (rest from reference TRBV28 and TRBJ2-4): DVKVTQSSRYLVKRTGEKVFLECVQDMDHENMFWYRQDPGLGLRLIYFSYDVKMKEKGDIPEGYSVSREKKERFSLILESASTNQTSMYLCTSRSPQVAKNIQYFGAGTRLSVL.

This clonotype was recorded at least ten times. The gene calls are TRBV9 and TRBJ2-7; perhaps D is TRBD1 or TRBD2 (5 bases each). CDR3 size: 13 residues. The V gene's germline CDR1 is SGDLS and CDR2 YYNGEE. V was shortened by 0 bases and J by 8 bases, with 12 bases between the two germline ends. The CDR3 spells CASSVGDGAQQYF. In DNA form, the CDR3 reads TGTGCCAGCAGCGTAGGAGACGGGGCTCAGCAGTACTTC.

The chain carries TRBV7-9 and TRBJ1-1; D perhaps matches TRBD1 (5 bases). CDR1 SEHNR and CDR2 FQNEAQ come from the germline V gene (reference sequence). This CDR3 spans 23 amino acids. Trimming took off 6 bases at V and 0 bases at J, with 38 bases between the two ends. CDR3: CASSETFPRFGVRRETMNTEAFF. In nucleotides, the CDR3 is TGTGCCAGCAGTGAAACATTTCCTAGATTTGGGGTACGCAGGGAGACCATGAACACTGAAGCTTTCTTT.

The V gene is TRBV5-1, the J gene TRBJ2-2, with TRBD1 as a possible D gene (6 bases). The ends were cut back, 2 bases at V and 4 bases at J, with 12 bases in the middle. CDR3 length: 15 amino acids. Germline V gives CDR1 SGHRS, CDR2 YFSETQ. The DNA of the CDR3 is TGCGCCAGCAGCTTAAGTCAGGGGTCCACCGGGGAGCTGTTTTTT. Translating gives CASSLSQGSTGELFF.

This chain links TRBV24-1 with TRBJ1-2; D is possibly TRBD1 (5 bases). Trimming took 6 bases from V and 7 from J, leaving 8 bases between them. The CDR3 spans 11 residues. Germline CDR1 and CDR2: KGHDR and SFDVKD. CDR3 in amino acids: CATSFGGGYTF. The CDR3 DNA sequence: TGTGCCACCAGTTTTGGGGGTGGCTACACCTTC.

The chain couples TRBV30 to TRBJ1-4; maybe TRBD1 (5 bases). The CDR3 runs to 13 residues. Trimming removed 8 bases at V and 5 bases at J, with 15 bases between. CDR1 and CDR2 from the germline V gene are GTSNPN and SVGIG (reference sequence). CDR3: CARSGTTNEKLFF. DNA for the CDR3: TGTGCCCGCAGCGGGACGACGAATGAAAAACTGTTTTTT.

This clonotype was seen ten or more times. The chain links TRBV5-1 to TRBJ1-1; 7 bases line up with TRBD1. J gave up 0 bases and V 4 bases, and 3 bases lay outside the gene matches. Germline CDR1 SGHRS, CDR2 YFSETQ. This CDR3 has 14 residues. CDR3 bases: TGCGCCAGCAGCAAGGGACAGATGAACACTGAAGCTTTCTTT. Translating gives CASSKGQMNTEAFF.

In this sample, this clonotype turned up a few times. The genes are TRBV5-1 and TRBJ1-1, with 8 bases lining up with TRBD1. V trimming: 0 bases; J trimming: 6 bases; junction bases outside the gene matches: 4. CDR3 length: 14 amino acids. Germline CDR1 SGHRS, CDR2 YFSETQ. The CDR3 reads CASSLGGQGAEAFF. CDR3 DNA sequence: TGCGCCAGCAGCTTGGGAGGACAGGGCGCTGAAGCTTTCTTT.

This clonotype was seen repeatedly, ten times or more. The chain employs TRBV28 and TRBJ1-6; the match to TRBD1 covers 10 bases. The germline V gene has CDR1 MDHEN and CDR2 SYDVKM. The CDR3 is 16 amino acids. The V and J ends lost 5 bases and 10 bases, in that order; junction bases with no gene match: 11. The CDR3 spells CASSHRDRGPRSPLHF. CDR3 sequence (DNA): TGTGCCAGCAGTCACCGGGACAGGGGACCTCGGTCACCCCTCCACTTT.

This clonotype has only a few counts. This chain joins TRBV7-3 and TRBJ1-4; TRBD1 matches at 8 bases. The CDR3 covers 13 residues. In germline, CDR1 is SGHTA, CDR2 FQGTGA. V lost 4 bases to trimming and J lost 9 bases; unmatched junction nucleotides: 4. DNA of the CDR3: TGTGCCAGCAGCTCCGACAGGGGACAAAAACTGTTTTTT. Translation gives CASSSDRGQKLFF.

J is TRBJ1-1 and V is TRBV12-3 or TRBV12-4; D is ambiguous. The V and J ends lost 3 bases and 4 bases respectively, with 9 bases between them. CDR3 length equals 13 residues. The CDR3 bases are TGTGCCAGCAGTTTCGGGGATAGCACTGAAGCTTTCTTT. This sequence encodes CASSFGDSTEAFF.

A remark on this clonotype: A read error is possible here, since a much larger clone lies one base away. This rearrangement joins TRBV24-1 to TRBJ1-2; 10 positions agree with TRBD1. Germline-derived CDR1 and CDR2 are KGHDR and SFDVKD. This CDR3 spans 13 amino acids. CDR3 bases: TGTGCCACCAGTGAGGACAGGGGGGCTGGCTGCACCTTC. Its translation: CATSEDRGAGCTF.